This note documents a single TCR beta chain sequence. Its antigen remains unknown. This entry belongs to a study of T cell responses to AZD1222 COVID-19 vaccine. Study-level findings and limits: Regions 160-218 and 743-854 dominated among vaccine-associated CD4 TCRs spanning spike. It should be noted that donors were predominantly white British and more often female, and clonal diversity was possibly underestimated.

Measured with immunoSEQ multiplex PCR; TCRdb has only the in-frame clones, and not every one. The table includes some 80,000 clones, nearly 90% detected once. Germline lookup yields CDR1 SGHRS and CDR2 YFSETQ. V lost 0 bases and J lost 6, with 9 bases in between. The CDR3 is 14 residues long. The source is an adult in good health. The chain recombines TRBV5-1 with TRBJ1-4, with a possible D match to TRBD1 (6 bases). Sequencing was performed on peripheral blood, taken on day 0 of MenACWY control vaccination. The CDR3 bases are TGCGCCAGCAGCTTGGGAGGGGGTGATGAAAAACTGTTTTTT. The encoded protein is CASSLGGGDEKLFF.